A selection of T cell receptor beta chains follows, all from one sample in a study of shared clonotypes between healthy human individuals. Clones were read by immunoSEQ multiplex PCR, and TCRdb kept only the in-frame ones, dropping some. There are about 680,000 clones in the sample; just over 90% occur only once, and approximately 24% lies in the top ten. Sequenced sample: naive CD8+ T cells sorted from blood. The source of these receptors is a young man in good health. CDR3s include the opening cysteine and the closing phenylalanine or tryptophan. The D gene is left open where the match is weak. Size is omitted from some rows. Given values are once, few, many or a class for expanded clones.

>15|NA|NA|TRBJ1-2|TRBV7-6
CASSFSDGAGGGYTF
TGTGCCAGCAGCTTTTCCGACGGGGCAGGCGGTGGCTACACCTTC
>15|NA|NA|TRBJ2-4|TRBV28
CASSLEGGAKNIQYF
TGTGCCAGCAGTTTGGAAGGCGGGGCCAAAAACATTCAGTACTTC
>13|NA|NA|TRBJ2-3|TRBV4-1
CASSPRVTDTQYF
TGCGCCAGCAGCCCCAGGGTCACAGATACGCAGTATTTT
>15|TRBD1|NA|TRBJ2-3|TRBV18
CASSPGQGSADTQYF
TGTGCCAGCTCACCAGGACAGGGGAGCGCAGATACGCAGTATTTT
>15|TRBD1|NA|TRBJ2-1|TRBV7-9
CASRLTGVIGNEQFF
TGTGCCAGCAGGTTAACAGGGGTGATCGGCAATGAGCAGTTCTTC
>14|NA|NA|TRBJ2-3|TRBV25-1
CASSENESPDTQYF
TGTGCCAGCAGTGAAAACGAGTCGCCAGATACGCAGTATTTT
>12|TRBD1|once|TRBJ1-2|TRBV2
CARGGGSYGYTF
TGTGCCAGGGGAGGGGGCTCCTATGGCTACACCTTC
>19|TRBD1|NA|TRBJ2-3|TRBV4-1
CASSPNPNQDRTGTDTQYF
TGCGCCAGCAGCCCAAATCCGAACCAGGACAGGACGGGCACAGATACGCAGTATTTT
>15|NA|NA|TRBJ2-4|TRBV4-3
CASSPSWGTKNIQYF
TGCGCCAGCAGCCCGTCGTGGGGGACCAAAAACATTCAGTACTTC
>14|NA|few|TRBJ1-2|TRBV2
CASSESGARYGYTF
TGTGCCAGCAGTGAATCCGGGGCCCGCTATGGCTACACCTTC
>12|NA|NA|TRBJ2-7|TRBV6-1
CASSDRGGEQYF
TGTGCCAGCAGTGATCGAGGGGGCGAGCAGTACTTC
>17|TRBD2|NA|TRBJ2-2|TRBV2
CASSEVRLAGEVGELFF
TGTGCCAGCAGTGAAGTGCGACTAGCGGGAGAGGTCGGGGAGCTGTTTTTT
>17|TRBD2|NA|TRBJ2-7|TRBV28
CASSSNPGTSVLGEQYF
TGTGCCAGCAGTTCAAACCCCGGGACTAGCGTATTGGGCGAGCAGTACTTC
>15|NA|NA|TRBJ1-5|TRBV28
CASTPRRQSNQPQHF
TGTGCCAGCACTCCTCGGCGTCAGTCAAATCAGCCCCAGCATTTT
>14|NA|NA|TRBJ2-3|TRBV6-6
CASTGGTYTDTQYF
TGTGCCAGCACCGGTGGGACATACACAGATACGCAGTATTTT
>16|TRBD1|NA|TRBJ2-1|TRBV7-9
CASNSVGTGFYNEQFF
TGTGCCAGCAACTCCGTAGGGACAGGGTTCTACAATGAGCAGTTCTTC